This TCR beta chain is from a study of CD8+ T cells in alopecia areata. With respect to this clone: Its antigen is unidentified.

General observations from the study: Researchers reported that TCR sharing among patients proved less clear than in mice, possibly HLA-linked. In lesional scalp, particularly from alopecia totalis/universalis, clonality was higher than in normal scalp.

Researchers gathered lesional scalp punch biopsies and peripheral blood from patients with alopecia areata. PBMCs yielded sorted CD4+ and CD8+ T cells. CDR1 and CDR2 (germline): SGHNT, YENEEA. This CDR3 has 16 residues. Trimming took 2 bases from V and 5 from J; bases not matched to a gene: 5. Reverse transcription of extracted RNA yielded cDNA, which provided the sequencing template. Sequencing was performed with immunoSEQ multiplex PCR; in TCRdb, only in-frame clones are kept and a portion is missing. The sample contains 65,000 to 95,000 clones, around 54% of which appear only once. This rearrangement joins TRBV11-3 to TRBJ2-3, with 12 bases lining up with TRBD2. The receptor was isolated from a human donor with alopecia areata. Sample: NKG2D-high CD8+ T cells sorted from blood. CDR3 bases: TGTGCCAGCAGCTTACTAGCGGGGGGGCCGGTAGATACGCAGTATTTT. Amino acids: CASSLLAGGPVDTQYF.